Each of the 7 T cell receptor beta chains below was sequenced from the same sample in a study of CD8+ T cells in alopecia areata. Following RNA extraction, reverse transcription yielded cDNA that acted as the sequencing template. The method was immunoSEQ multiplex PCR; TCRdb's version includes in-frame clones alone and lacks a portion of them. The sample holds about 150,000 clones, approximately 53% seen once. Here the sequenced sample was CD8+ T cells sorted from blood, taken at week 0. These receptors all come from a human donor with alopecia areata.

The V gene is TRBV13, the J gene TRBJ1-1, with D tentatively TRBD1 (6 bases). The V end was cut by 4 bases, the J end by 6 bases, with 9 bases between. The CDR3 has 12 amino acids. Germline-derived CDR1 and CDR2 are PRHDT and FYEKMQ (reference sequence). The CDR3 region is CASSSQGSEAFF. The CDR3 DNA reads as TGTGCCAGCAGCTCCCAGGGGTCTGAAGCTTTCTTT.

This clone was observed a handful of times. DNA of the CDR3: TGTGCCAGCAGCCAAGGGACTAGCGGAGAGACCCAGTACTTC. It codes for CASSQGTSGETQYF. The chain links TRBV4-2 to TRBJ2-5; TRBD2 agrees at 10 bases. Germline-derived CDR1 and CDR2 are LGHNA and YNFKEQ. This CDR3 is built from 14 residues. V dropped 1 base and J dropped 4; count of bases not matched to a gene: 0.

The chain has TRBV30 and TRBJ2-1; TRBD2 matches 7 bases. CDR1 and CDR2 (germline): GTSNPN, SVGIG (reference sequence). V lost 2 bases and J lost 7; bases outside the gene matches: 2. CDR3 length equals 12 residues. CDR3 DNA sequence: TGTGCCTGGAGTTGGGGGGGGAATGAGCAGTTCTTC. Protein sequence: CAWSWGGNEQFF. The variable domain in full, with the rest retrieved from reference TRBV30 and TRBJ2-1, is SQTIHQWPATLVQPVGSPLSLECTVEGTSNPNLYWYRQAAGRGLQLLFYSVGIGQISSEVPQNLSASRPQDRQFILSSKKLLLSDSGFYLCAWSWGGNEQFFGPGTRLTVL.

This clone was found a few times. DNA of the CDR3: TGTGCCAGCAGCTCCCCGGACAGCCAACAAGAGACCCAGTACTTC. Amino acid sequence: CASSSPDSQQETQYF. The rearrangement joins TRBV7-9 to TRBJ2-5, with D possibly being TRBD1 (6 bases). Looked up from germline, CDR1 is SEHNR and CDR2 is FQNEAQ (reference sequence). Trimming removed 4 bases at V and 2 bases at J, with 14 bases between. CDR3 size: 15 residues.

With respect to this clone: At one end the junction does not follow the germline gene, possibly because of a read error. The chain couples TRBV7-9 to TRBJ2-3; D perhaps matches TRBD2 (6 bases). Germline V gene lookup returns CDR1 SEHNR and CDR2 FQNEAQ (reference sequence). The CDR3 consists of 13 residues. CDR3 nucleotides: TGTGCCAGCAGGGCCGGGAGCACGGATACGCAGTATTTT. Translation: CASRAGSTDTQYF.

This chain uses TRBV27 with TRBJ2-2, with D tentatively TRBD1 or TRBD2 (5 bases each). The CDR3 is made up of 16 amino acids. CDR1 MNHEY and CDR2 SMNVEV come from the germline V gene (reference sequence). V lost 6 bases and J 1 base, leaving 15 bases between the germline ends. In DNA, the CDR3 is TGTGCCAGCAGCCGTAAAGGGACGGGGAACACCGGGGAGCTGTTTTTT. Protein: CASSRKGTGNTGELFF.

This clone appeared a few times. The chain links TRBV2 to TRBJ2-3, with 13 positions matching TRBD2. Germline CDR1 is SNHLY and CDR2 is FYNNEI. J was trimmed by 1 base and V by 3 bases; bases with no gene match: 1. The CDR3 is 16 amino acids. The CDR3 loop is CASSEGTSGGTDTQYF. The DNA of the CDR3 is TGTGCCAGCAGTGAGGGGACTAGCGGGGGCACAGATACGCAGTATTTT.